This passage covers 2 T cell receptor beta chains from one sample sequenced in a study of blood T cell repertoires in COVID-19. TCRdb keeps only in-frame clones here, not all; method: immunoSEQ multiplex PCR. The repertoire holds about 170,000 clones, with roughly 90% as singletons. Source material: PBMCs or T cells enriched from blood (not recorded which). The source of these receptors is a young woman who had recovered from COVID-19.

The gene calls are TRBV27 and TRBJ2-1, with 9 bases matching TRBD2. The CDR3 has 15 residues. The V gene's germline CDR1 is MNHEY and CDR2 SMNVEV (reference sequence). After removal of 6 bases from V and 7 bases from J, the junction contained 10 bases not matched to a gene. CDR3 sequence reads: CASSQSGLAGNEQFF. The CDR3 region has the DNA TGTGCCAGCAGCCAATCGGGACTAGCAGGGAATGAGCAGTTCTTC.

V usage is TRBV5-1 and J usage is TRBJ2-2; D is unclear. V lost 5 bases, J lost 4 bases, and 15 bases lay in between. The CDR3 has 15 residues. Germline CDR1 and CDR2: SGHRS and YFSETQ. CDR3 DNA: TGCGCCAGCAGAAAGGTTTTGGCGGTCACCGGGGAGCTGTTTTTT. Its translation is CASRKVLAVTGELFF.